What follows are 23 T cell receptor beta chains derived from one specimen sequenced in a study of early stage breast cancer tumors. TCRdb's table, derived via immunoSEQ multiplex PCR, lists solely in-frame clones and lacks some. The sample contains just over 70,000 clones, around 85% of which appear only once. What was sequenced was blood. The origin of the receptors is a person between 55 and 70 years old with breast cancer.

V usage is TRBV30 and J usage is TRBJ2-5, with TRBD1 identical over 10 bases. CDR1 is GTSNPN, CDR2 SVGIG, per germline (reference sequence). Trimming removed 4 bases from V and 3 bases from J; junction bases left unmatched: 2. There are 13 residues in the CDR3. CDR3 loop: CAWTGTGEETQYF. DNA for the CDR3: TGTGCCTGGACCGGGACAGGGGAAGAGACCCAGTACTTC.

The chain uses TRBV18 and TRBJ1-2; 10 bases agree with TRBD1. CDR1 KGHSH and CDR2 LQKENI come from the germline V gene. The CDR3 has 14 residues. With V trimmed by 6 bases and J by 4 bases, 5 bases remained unmatched. The CDR3 nucleotides are TGTGCCAGCTCCCTGGACAGGGGGGTCTATGGCTACACCTTC. It yields the protein CASSLDRGVYGYTF.

This rearrangement joins TRBV9 to TRBJ2-7; weak D call: TRBD1 (6 bases). Per germline, CDR1 SGDLS and CDR2 YYNGEE. Between the trimmed V and J ends, which lost 0 bases and 2 bases, there was a span of 15 bases. CDR3 length equals 16 residues. The CDR3 here is CASSVAPTGTPYEQYF. The DNA for the CDR3 is TGTGCCAGCAGCGTAGCTCCAACAGGGACCCCCTACGAGCAGTACTTC.

This chain connects TRBV2 to TRBJ1-2; tentative D call: TRBD1 (5 bases). CDR3 length: 12 amino acids. The germline gives CDR1 SNHLY, CDR2 FYNNEI. Trimming pared 7 bases from V and 4 bases from J, leaving 10 bases between. The DNA for the CDR3 is TGTGCCAGCACTGGGGGGGGCTATGGCTACACCTTC. Protein sequence: CASTGGGYGYTF. Looking up the rest from reference TRBV2 and TRBJ1-2 gives the full variable domain: EPEVTQTPSHQVTQMGQEVILRCVPISNHLYFYWYRQILGQKVEFLVSFYNNEISEKSEIFDDQFSVERPDGSNFTLKIRSTKLEDSAMYFCASTGGGYGYTFGSGTRLTVV.

The chain links TRBV28 to TRBJ2-3; 10 bases map to TRBD1. J gave up 1 base and V 9 bases, and 1 base lay outside the gene matches. The CDR3 totals 13 residues. CDR1 MDHEN and CDR2 SYDVKM come from the germline V gene. CDR3 amino acids: CASGTGGTDTQYF. For the CDR3, the DNA is TGTGCCAGTGGGACAGGGGGCACAGATACGCAGTATTTT.

This chain joins TRBV7-2 and TRBJ2-2; D unclear. The CDR3 spans 13 residues. Germline V gives CDR1 SGHTA, CDR2 FQGNSA. The V end was cut by 5 bases, the J end by 4 bases, with 8 bases between. As DNA, the CDR3 is TGTGCCAGCAGCATCCACAGCACCGGGGAGCTGTTTTTT. It specifies CASSIHSTGELFF.

This chain links TRBV10-3 with TRBJ2-5; 9 bases match TRBD1. CDR3 length equals 13 residues. In germline, CDR1 is ENHRY, CDR2 SYGVKD. Germline trimming cut 6 bases from V and 2 bases from J; bases unmatched to any gene: 1. The CDR3 protein is CAIRGQGQETQYF. DNA of the CDR3: TGTGCCATCAGGGGACAGGGTCAAGAGACCCAGTACTTC.

The rearrangement uses TRBV18 and TRBJ1-1; D call uncertain. The CDR3 has 19 residues. Germline assignment: CDR1 KGHSH and CDR2 LQKENI. V lost 3 bases, J lost 7 bases, and 30 bases lay in between. The CDR3 bases are TGTGCCAGCTCACCGTCTACGAGCTCCCCACTTATTGAGGGTAGTGAAGCTTTCTTT. The encoded protein is CASSPSTSSPLIEGSEAFF.

The chain combines TRBV30 with TRBJ2-1; tentatively, D is TRBD2 (7 bases). The germline CDR1 and CDR2 sequences are GTSNPN and SVGIG (reference sequence). The V gene lost 3 bases and the J gene lost 8 bases, with 17 bases spanning the gap. This CDR3 is 14 amino acids long. The chain's CDR3 is CAWRGASGTHEQFF. CDR3 bases: TGTGCCTGGAGGGGGGCTAGCGGCACTCATGAGCAGTTCTTC.

The chain is built from TRBV5-6 and TRBJ1-5, with no clear D. This CDR3 comprises 12 residues. Germline CDR1 SGHDT, CDR2 YYEEEE. Trimming stripped 4 bases from V and 1 base from J, with 3 bases between. The CDR3 protein is CASSGSNQPQHF. CDR3 DNA: TGTGCCAGCAGCGGGAGCAATCAGCCCCAGCATTTT.

V and J are TRBV6-6 and TRBJ2-5; the match to TRBD1 covers 8 bases. The V gene's germline CDR1 is MNHNY and CDR2 SVGAGI (reference sequence). This CDR3 comprises 14 residues. J was trimmed by 5 bases and V by 5 bases; bases with no gene match: 7. CDR3 sequence: CASSGGQGAETQYF. The CDR3 DNA is TGTGCCAGCAGTGGCGGACAGGGCGCGGAGACCCAGTACTTC.

V gene TRBV19 combines with J gene TRBJ2-3, with 12 bases fitting TRBD2. CDR3 length equals 17 residues. Trimming at V came to 5 bases and at J to 1 base, leaving 7 bases not matched to a gene. Germline CDR1 reads LNHDA; CDR2 reads SQIVND (reference sequence). This CDR3 is CASSSSGRAYGTDTQYF. For the CDR3, the DNA is TGTGCCAGTAGTTCTAGCGGGAGGGCTTATGGCACAGATACGCAGTATTTT.

The genes are TRBV30 and TRBJ1-1; 7 bases are shared with TRBD1. V gave up 4 bases and J gave up 0 bases; unmatched junction bases: 2. This CDR3 has 13 residues. Germline V gives CDR1 GTSNPN, CDR2 SVGIG (reference sequence). The CDR3 loop is CAWTGGMNTEAFF. CDR3 nucleotide sequence: TGTGCCTGGACAGGGGGGATGAACACTGAAGCTTTCTTT.

V usage is TRBV28 and J usage is TRBJ1-2; D remains ambiguous. CDR1 is MDHEN, CDR2 SYDVKM, per germline. CDR3 length: 13 amino acids. The V and J ends lost 7 bases and 5 bases respectively, with 14 bases between them. CDR3 nucleotide sequence: TGTGCCAGCACCCCGACCAGGAGGTATGGCTACACCTTC. The encoded protein is CASTPTRRYGYTF.

The gene calls are TRBV27 and TRBJ1-1; D is possibly TRBD1 (6 bases). V gave up 4 bases and J gave up 3 bases, with 6 bases separating them. The CDR3 extends over 12 amino acids. Germline V gives CDR1 MNHEY, CDR2 SMNVEV (reference sequence). The CDR3 loop reads CASSSGDTEAFF. The CDR3 DNA is TGTGCCAGCAGTTCAGGGGACACTGAAGCTTTCTTT.

The chain couples TRBV6-5 to TRBJ2-3, with unresolved D. The germline V gene has CDR1 MNHEY and CDR2 SVGAGI. The length of the CDR3 is 15 residues. Trimming cost V 0 bases and J 5 bases, with 12 bases left between them. As DNA, the CDR3 is TGTGCCAGCAGTTACTCAGTTCAGATTAGAGATACGCAGTATTTT. Translation: CASSYSVQIRDTQYF.

Details on this clone: This sample includes further DNA sequences coding for the same CDR3. V and J are TRBV4-1 and TRBJ1-1, with no clear D. There are 13 residues in the CDR3. Germline CDR1 and CDR2: MGHRA and YSYEKL. Trimming took off 1 base at V and 1 base at J, with 4 bases between the two ends. The CDR3 reads CASSQGTNTEAFF. CDR3 bases: TGCGCCAGCAGCCAAGGGACGAACACTGAAGCTTTCTTT.

The J gene is TRBJ2-3, the V gene TRBV5-6; D is ambiguous. Germline V gene lookup returns CDR1 SGHDT and CDR2 YYEEEE. The CDR3 contains 11 residues. V was trimmed by 0 bases and J by 5 bases, leaving 1 base between them. The CDR3, as DNA: TGTGCCAGCAGCTTGGAAGATACGCAGTATTTT. Residues: CASSLEDTQYF.

This chain uses TRBV15 with TRBJ1-4; 9 bases are a match to TRBD1. The trim removed 1 base at V and 10 bases at J, leaving 10 bases unmatched. Germline CDR1 LNHNV, CDR2 YYDKDF (reference sequence). The CDR3 is 16 amino acids. The CDR3 DNA reads as TGTGCCACCAGCAGAGTCTGGGGACAGGGAAGCGGAAAACTGTTTTTT. Protein: CATSRVWGQGSGKLFF.

The genes are TRBV13 and TRBJ2-3; 8 bases are a match to TRBD1. V shed 7 bases, J shed 3 bases, and the junction held 6 bases outside the gene matches. The length of the CDR3 is 14 residues. Germline V gives CDR1 PRHDT, CDR2 FYEKMQ (reference sequence). CDR3 residues: CASNGQGRTDTQYF. The CDR3 nucleotides read TGTGCCAGCAACGGACAGGGTAGGACAGATACGCAGTATTTT.

This clone was seen just once. The chain uses TRBV20-1 and TRBJ2-7; no clear D. Germline CDR1 reads DFQATT; CDR2 reads SNEGSKA (reference sequence). The ends were cut back, 5 bases at V and 9 bases at J, with 14 bases in the middle. The CDR3 is made up of 11 amino acids. CDR3 protein: CSARQVSLQYF. CDR3 nucleotides: TGCAGTGCTCGGCAGGTTTCCTTGCAGTACTTC.

V and J are TRBV27 and TRBJ1-1; the D gene is possibly TRBD1 (5 bases). The germline V and J ends were trimmed by 1 base and 7 bases, with 16 bases remaining between them. The CDR3 spans 15 residues. Germline loops: CDR1 MNHEY, CDR2 SMNVEV (reference sequence). The chain's CDR3 is CASSLYGAAGLEAFF. The CDR3 DNA reads TGTGCCAGCAGTTTATACGGGGCCGCAGGGCTTGAAGCTTTCTTT.

The V and J genes are TRBV18 and TRBJ1-3; D ambiguous. The germline V gene has CDR1 KGHSH and CDR2 LQKENI. This CDR3 is 18 amino acids long. The V end lost 2 bases, the J end lost 0 bases, and 17 bases lay between the germline ends. This CDR3 is CASSPSRALSGSGNTIYF. The DNA for the CDR3 is TGTGCCAGCTCACCAAGCCGGGCATTGTCGGGCTCTGGAAACACCATATATTTT. Supplemented by reference TRBV18 and TRBJ1-3, the full variable domain reads NAGVMQNPRHLVRRRGQEARLRCSPMKGHSHVYWYRQLPEEGLKFMVYLQKENIIDESGMPKERFSAEFPKEGPSILRIQQVVRGDSAAYFCASSPSRALSGSGNTIYFGEGSWLTVV.